This is a list of T cell receptor beta chains from one sample in a study of shared clonotypes between healthy human individuals. Clones were sequenced by immunoSEQ multiplex PCR, and TCRdb holds only the in-frame ones, with some missing. The repertoire holds roughly 890,000 clones, 90% to 95% seen once, with less than 25% in the top ten. Material: naive CD8+ T cells sorted from blood. The source is a young man in good health. Both conserved end residues are part of each CDR3. A D gene is named only where the DNA matches it firmly. Clone size is stated in some rows and not others, as once, few, many or a class when expanded.

v_call	j_call	d_call	clone_size	cdr3_aa	cdr3_nt
TRBV18	TRBJ2-2	-	-	CASSPPVSAGELFF	TGTGCCAGCTCACCACCGGTTTCGGCCGGGGAGCTGTTTTTT
TRBV29-1	TRBJ2-1	TRBD2	-	CSVGGLGTKNNEQFF	TGCAGCGTTGGCGGTCTCGGGACTAAAAACAATGAGCAGTTCTTC
TRBV6-1	TRBJ1-1	-	many	CASSEVGGGTEAFF	TGTGCCAGCAGTGAAGTGGGGGGGGGTACTGAAGCTTTCTTT
TRBV7-9	TRBJ2-3	-	few	CASSFLGPTDTQYF	TGTGCCAGCAGCTTTTTAGGCCCCACAGATACGCAGTATTTT
TRBV28	TRBJ2-7	TRBD1	-	CASSQDRASNEQYF	TGTGCCAGCAGTCAGGACAGGGCGTCAAACGAGCAGTACTTC
TRBV5-4	TRBJ2-7	TRBD2	-	CASSLEPSGTTTDEQYF	TGTGCCAGCAGCCTAGAGCCCAGCGGGACTACCACCGACGAGCAGTACTTC
TRBV4-3	TRBJ2-7	TRBD2	-	CASSQDSRTRNYEQYF	TGCGCCAGCAGCCAAGATAGTAGGACTAGGAACTACGAGCAGTACTTC
TRBV10-3	TRBJ1-2	-	-	CAITDGNYGYTF	TGTGCCATCACGGACGGAAACTATGGCTACACCTTC
TRBV6-5	TRBJ2-2	-	-	CASSYSSPLSGELFF	TGTGCCAGCAGTTACTCTTCTCCTCTGTCGGGGGAGCTGTTTTTT
TRBV9	TRBJ1-1	-	-	CASSRDRLQVNTEAFF	TGTGCCAGCAGCCGAGACCGGTTACAGGTAAACACTGAAGCTTTCTTT
TRBV15	TRBJ2-7	TRBD2	-	CATTTSGSYEQYF	TGTGCCACCACAACTAGCGGTTCCTACGAGCAGTACTTC
TRBV27	TRBJ2-7	TRBD2	-	CASGVAGPYEQYF	TGTGCCAGCGGTGTAGCGGGACCCTACGAGCAGTACTTC
TRBV6-1	TRBJ1-1	TRBD1	-	CASSTRQGWNTEAFF	TGTGCCAGCAGCACCCGACAGGGCTGGAACACTGAAGCTTTCTTT
TRBV15	TRBJ2-7	TRBD1	-	CATSREQGAHEQYF	TGTGCCACCAGCAGAGAACAGGGGGCCCACGAGCAGTACTTC
TRBV30	TRBJ2-3	TRBD2	-	CAWTTSFGLASTDTQYF	TGTGCCTGGACAACCTCCTTTGGACTAGCGAGCACAGATACGCAGTATTTT
TRBV14	TRBJ2-3	TRBD1	-	CASSYRGGAADTQYF	TGTGCCAGCAGCTACCGAGGGGGCGCAGCAGATACGCAGTATTTT
TRBV27	TRBJ2-1	-	-	CASSEGGYYNEQFF	TGTGCCAGCAGCGAAGGGGGGTACTACAATGAGCAGTTCTTC
TRBV5-1	TRBJ2-1	-	-	CASSLTPDGYNEQFF	TGCGCCAGCAGCTTAACACCAGACGGGTACAATGAGCAGTTCTTC
TRBV6-1	TRBJ2-7	TRBD1	-	CASSERDRGYYEQYF	TGTGCCAGCAGTGAAAGGGACAGGGGCTACTACGAGCAGTACTTC
TRBV11-2	TRBJ2-1	-	-	CASSPGRTTSYNEQFF	TGTGCCAGCAGCCCAGGTCGGACTACCTCCTACAATGAGCAGTTCTTC
TRBV7-3	TRBJ1-2	-	few	CASSPGTVNNYGYTF	TGTGCCAGCAGCCCAGGAACGGTGAATAACTATGGCTACACCTTC
TRBV9	TRBJ2-7	-	few	CASSPRDVAYEQYF	TGTGCCAGCAGCCCCCGGGACGTTGCCTACGAGCAGTACTTC
TRBV13	TRBJ2-7	-	-	CASSSRDTGPREQYF	TGTGCCAGCAGCTCCCGGGACACCGGTCCCAGGGAGCAGTACTTC
TRBV2	TRBJ1-4	-	-	CASSEVVPEATNEKLFF	TGTGCCAGCAGTGAAGTTGTGCCGGAGGCAACTAATGAAAAACTGTTTTTT
TRBV29-1	TRBJ1-1	-	-	CSAGRVNTEAFF	TGCAGCGCCGGCCGGGTGAACACTGAAGCTTTCTTT
TRBV5-6	TRBJ1-4	-	-	CASSLVTENEKLFF	TGTGCCAGCAGCTTGGTCACAGAGAATGAAAAACTGTTTTTT
TRBV6-6	TRBJ2-1	TRBD2	once	CASRHNPLADNEQFF	TGTGCCAGCAGACACAATCCCCTAGCGGACAATGAGCAGTTCTTC
TRBV6-6	TRBJ2-1	-	-	CASSYHGLNSYNEQFF	TGTGCCAGCAGTTATCACGGACTTAACTCCTACAATGAGCAGTTCTTC
TRBV11-2	TRBJ2-7	-	-	CASSSTLSSYEQYF	TGTGCCAGCAGCTCCACCCTTAGCTCCTACGAGCAGTACTTC
TRBV7-9	TRBJ2-2	-	-	CASSPPQGPNTGELFF	TGTGCCAGCAGCCCACCACAGGGTCCGAACACCGGGGAGCTGTTTTTT
TRBV7-2	TRBJ2-3	TRBD2	-	CASSLYRTSGTDTQYF	TGTGCCAGCAGCCTCTACCGGACTAGCGGCACAGATACGCAGTATTTT
TRBV6-5	TRBJ1-3	-	-	CASRRGQLKPDTIYF	TGTGCCAGCAGAAGAGGACAGCTTAAACCGGACACCATATATTTT
TRBV29-1	TRBJ2-7	TRBD2	-	CNIPGLVPYYEQYF	TGCAACATCCCGGGACTAGTCCCCTACTACGAGCAGTACTTC
TRBV7-9	TRBJ2-3	-	-	CASSSFSDTQYF	TGTGCCAGCAGCTCCTTTTCAGATACGCAGTATTTT
TRBV7-9	TRBJ2-7	-	-	CASSSGAGEMGLASYEQYF	TGTGCCAGCAGCAGTGGGGCAGGGGAAATGGGACTTGCGTCCTACGAGCAGTACTTC
TRBV27	TRBJ2-1	-	-	CASSLSGTVEQFF	TGTGCCAGCAGTTTATCCGGTACAGTTGAGCAGTTCTTC
TRBV13	TRBJ1-1	-	-	CASSLSSRINTEAFF	TGTGCCAGCAGTCTCTCGAGCAGGATTAACACTGAAGCTTTCTTT
TRBV19	TRBJ1-1	-	-	CASSIGQGMANTEAFF	TGTGCCAGTAGTATCGGCCAGGGTATGGCGAACACTGAAGCTTTCTTT
TRBV6-5	TRBJ2-3	-	-	CASSLLGDTQYF	TGTGCCAGCAGTTTGCTTGGGGATACGCAGTATTTT
TRBV4-3	TRBJ2-1	-	-	CASSQGSNRASSYNEQFF	TGCGCCAGCAGCCAAGGGTCAAACAGGGCGAGCTCCTACAATGAGCAGTTCTTC
TRBV5-1	TRBJ2-7	TRBD2	-	CASSGGTSGSYEQYF	TGCGCCAGCAGCGGAGGGACTAGCGGGAGTTACGAGCAGTACTTC
TRBV7-8	TRBJ2-1	-	-	CASSLLVKSYNEQFF	TGTGCCAGCAGCCTCCTAGTCAAATCCTACAATGAGCAGTTCTTC
TRBV27	TRBJ1-4	-	-	CASSLNGDNEKLFF	TGTGCCAGCAGTTTAAACGGAGATAATGAAAAACTGTTTTTT
TRBV6-5	TRBJ2-3	-	-	CASSYVWEDGTDTQYF	TGTGCCAGCAGTTACGTCTGGGAGGACGGCACAGATACGCAGTATTTT
TRBV4-3	TRBJ2-5	TRBD1	-	CASSQERQGARETQYF	TGCGCCAGCAGCCAAGAGCGACAGGGGGCGAGGGAGACCCAGTACTTC
TRBV2	TRBJ1-5	-	-	CASSAGTQPQHF	TGTGCCAGCAGCGCAGGGACCCAGCCCCAGCATTTT
TRBV9	TRBJ2-3	-	-	CASGPADTQYF	TGTGCCAGCGGCCCCGCAGATACGCAGTATTTT
TRBV5-1	TRBJ2-5	TRBD2	-	CASSFTSGRETQYF	TGCGCCAGCAGCTTTACTAGCGGGAGGGAGACCCAGTACTTC
TRBV6-5	TRBJ2-6	-	-	CASTGSPGPNVLTF	TGTGCCAGCACCGGGTCCCCAGGTCCCAACGTCCTGACTTTC
TRBV15	TRBJ2-7	-	-	CATSEPTTGRIDEQYF	TGTGCCACCAGCGAGCCGACGACAGGCCGTATAGACGAGCAGTACTTC
TRBV19	TRBJ1-2	-	-	CASSIWAAEDPYGYTF	TGTGCCAGTAGTATATGGGCAGCGGAAGACCCCTATGGCTACACCTTC
TRBV19	TRBJ2-1	TRBD1	-	CASSILGQGNNEQFF	TGTGCCAGTAGTATATTGGGACAGGGAAACAATGAGCAGTTCTTC
TRBV18	TRBJ2-1	TRBD2	-	CASSPKTSGRALNWNEQFF	TGTGCCAGCTCTCCAAAGACTAGCGGGAGGGCCTTGAATTGGAATGAGCAGTTCTTC
TRBV7-6	TRBJ2-7	-	-	CASSLAASYEQYF	TGTGCCAGCAGCTTGGCAGCCTCCTACGAGCAGTACTTC